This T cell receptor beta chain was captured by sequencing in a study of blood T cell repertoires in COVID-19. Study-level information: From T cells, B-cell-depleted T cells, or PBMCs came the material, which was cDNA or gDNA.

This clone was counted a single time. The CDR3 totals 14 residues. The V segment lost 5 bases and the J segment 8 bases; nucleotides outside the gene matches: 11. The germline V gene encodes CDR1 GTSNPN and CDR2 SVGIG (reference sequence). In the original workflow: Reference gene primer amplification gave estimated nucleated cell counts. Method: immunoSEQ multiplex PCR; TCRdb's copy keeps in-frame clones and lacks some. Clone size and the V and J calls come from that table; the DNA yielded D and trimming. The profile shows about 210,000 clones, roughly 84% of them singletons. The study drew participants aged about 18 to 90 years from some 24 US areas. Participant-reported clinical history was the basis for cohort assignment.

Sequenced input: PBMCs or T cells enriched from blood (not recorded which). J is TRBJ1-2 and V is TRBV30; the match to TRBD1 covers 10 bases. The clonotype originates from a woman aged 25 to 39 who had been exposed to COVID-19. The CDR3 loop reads CAWGQGGSVGGYTF. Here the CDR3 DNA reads TGTGCCTGGGGACAGGGGGGCTCGGTGGGAGGCTACACCTTC.